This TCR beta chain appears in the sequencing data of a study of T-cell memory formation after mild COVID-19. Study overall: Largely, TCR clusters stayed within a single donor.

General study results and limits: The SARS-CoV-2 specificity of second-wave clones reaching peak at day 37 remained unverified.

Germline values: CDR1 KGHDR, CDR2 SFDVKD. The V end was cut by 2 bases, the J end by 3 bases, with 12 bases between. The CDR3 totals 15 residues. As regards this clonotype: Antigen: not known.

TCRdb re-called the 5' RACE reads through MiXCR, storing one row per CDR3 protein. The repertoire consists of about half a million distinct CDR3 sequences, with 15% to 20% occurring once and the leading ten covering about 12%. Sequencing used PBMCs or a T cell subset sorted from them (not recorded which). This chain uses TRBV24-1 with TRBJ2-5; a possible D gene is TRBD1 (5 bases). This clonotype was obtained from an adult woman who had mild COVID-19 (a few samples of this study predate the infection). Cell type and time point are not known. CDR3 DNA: TGTGCCACCAGTGATTCGCAGGGCGCGAAAGAGACCCAGTACTTC. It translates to CATSDSQGAKETQYF.